This T cell receptor (beta chain) is from a study of OX40 agonist ivuxolimab in advanced cancers. The study's findings and limits: Nonresponders included some who also had low normalized T-cell clonal expansion.

Remarks on this clone: Its target is not known.

Germline CDR1 is GTSNPN and CDR2 is SVGIG (reference sequence). The V segment lost 5 bases and the J segment 10 bases; nucleotides outside the gene matches: 9. The CDR3 is 13 amino acids. Exclusion of a patient followed from autoimmune disease history or systemic immunosuppression. Profiled with immunoSEQ multiplex PCR; TCRdb holds only in-frame clones, not every one. The sample consists of around 70,000 clones, around 83% of them appearing once. This material consisted of CD4+ or CD8+ T cells sorted from blood, taken in a trial of the OX40 agonist ivuxolimab. The V and J genes are TRBV30 and TRBJ2-1; TRBD1 aligns across 9 bases. The clonotype comes from an adult with an advanced solid tumor such as melanoma, head and neck, liver or kidney cancer. The CDR3 here is CAWGGQGTREQFF. The DNA of the CDR3 is TGTGCCTGGGGGGGACAGGGTACGAGGGAGCAGTTCTTC.